These 23 T cell receptor beta chains share one sample of origin, sequenced in a study of tumor-infiltrating lymphocytes in primary liver carcinoma. From roughly 0.55 ug of total RNA, TCR beta-specific cDNA was reverse-transcribed using a constant-region primer. Libraries of TCR beta came from three nested multiplex PCR rounds with slightly modified ARM-PCR. A C-beta reverse primer and TRBV1-TRBV30 forward primers served in each of the first two PCR rounds, at 10 cycles apiece. TCRdb re-called the multiplex PCR reads through MiXCR, storing one row per CDR3 protein. The table shows around 71,000 distinct CDR3 sequences, with about 70% occurring only once. The tissue used was unsorted bulk material of roughly 17-34 mg. RNA and DNA were co-extracted from it with the AllPrep DNA/RNA mini kit. Sequenced sample: liver tumor tissue from sampling region 4. Specified subset: tumor region T4, right-lateral pole. These receptors were collected from a woman aged 55 to 70 with primary liver carcinoma and hepatitis B virus infection.

To note about this clonotype: One junction end does not reproduce the germline sequence, and a read error may be involved. The V gene is TRBV6-1, the J gene TRBJ2-1; D may correspond to TRBD1 or TRBD2 (7 bases each). Germline CDR1 MNHNS, CDR2 SASEGT. The CDR3 spans 16 residues. As DNA, the CDR3 is TGTGCCAGCAGGGAACAGGGGAGGGACTCCTACAATGAACAGTTCTTC. It is translated as CASREQGRDSYNEQFF.

This clonotype was seen many times. The rearrangement uses TRBV10-3 and TRBJ2-7; 9 positions match TRBD2. Germline trimming cut 5 bases from V and 0 bases from J; bases unmatched to any gene: 5. This CDR3 region has 15 residues. Germline V lookup: CDR1 ENHRY, CDR2 SYGVKD. Here the CDR3 DNA reads TGTGCCATCAGTTTTAGCGGGAGCCGCTCCTACGAGCAGTACTTC. Protein: CAISFSGSRSYEQYF.

On this clonotype itself: At one end the junction does not follow the germline gene, possibly because of a read error. The V call is TRBV12-3 or TRBV12-4, the J call TRBJ2-7; 8 nucleotides agree with TRBD1. The CDR3 sequence is 14 residues long. CDR3 coding DNA: TGTGCCAACAGTTTCAGCAGGGGGCACGACGAGCAGTACTTC. Its protein is CANSFSRGHDEQYF.

A remark on this clonotype: Relative to the germline gene, one junction end is altered; a read error may explain this. The chain combines TRBV5-1 with TRBJ2-1; D uncertain. The CDR3 has 17 amino acids. The germline V gene encodes CDR1 SGHRS and CDR2 YFSETQ. In DNA, the CDR3 is TGCGCCAGGAGCTTGACCCCCCGTCCCAGGCCGGATCATGAGCACTTCTTC. It codes for CARSLTPRPRPDHEHFF.

Details on this clonotype: A read error may account for a junction end that differs from germline. This chain joins TRBV11-2 and TRBJ2-3, with D possibly TRBD2 on 5 matching bases. Germline V gene sequence: CDR1 SGHAT, CDR2 FQNNGV. The CDR3 contains 17 residues. DNA for the CDR3: TGTGCCAGCAGCTCAGCAATGGGGAGAAGGAACACAGATGCACAGTACTTT. Its translation: CASSSAMGRRNTDAQYF.

V gene TRBV29-1 combines with J gene TRBJ2-3; 14 nucleotides agree with TRBD2. Per the germline V gene, CDR1 is SQVTM and CDR2 is ANQGSEA. The CDR3 consists of 17 residues. With 7 bases clipped from V and 1 base from J, the junction kept 10 bases outside the gene matches. CDR3 bases: TGCAGCGGCGCCGGGACTAGCGGGAGAGGAGGCACAGATACGCAGTATTTT. Translating it yields CSGAGTSGRGGTDTQYF.

As for this clonotype: Germline and junction disagree at one end, which may indicate a read error. V and J are TRBV6-4 and TRBJ2-2; the D gene is possibly TRBD2 (5 bases). CDR1 is MRHNA, CDR2 SNTAGT, per germline. This CDR3 is 13 amino acids long. CDR3 coding DNA: TGTGCCAGCAGCCTCGGTGCTACCGGGAAGCTGTTTTTT. Translated: CASSLGATGKLFF.

As for this clonotype: The junction differs from germline at one of its ends, possibly a read error. The rearrangement links TRBV5-6 to TRBJ1-3; 8 bases fit TRBD1. This CDR3 is built from 17 residues. The germline gives CDR1 SGHDT, CDR2 YYEEEE. CDR3 protein: CASSPVISPGGADTIYF. The CDR3 region has the DNA TGCGCCAGCAGCCCGGTCATCTCTCCAGGGGGCGCGGACACCATATATTTT.

Concerning this clonotype itself: A junction boundary mismatches the germline segment, possibly from a read error. This sequence joins TRBV29-1 and TRBJ2-2; D tentatively fits TRBD1 or TRBD2 (5 bases each). The CDR3 spans 13 residues. CDR1 SQVTM and CDR2 ANQGSEA come from the germline V gene. This chain's CDR3 is CSVTGHSDGVLFF. The CDR3 region has the DNA TGCAGCGTCACGGGGCACTCAGACGGGGTGCTGTTTTTT.

This clonotype was detected many times. This sequence joins TRBV6-4 and TRBJ2-1; 9 nucleotides line up with TRBD2. This CDR3 spans 15 amino acids. The junction had 5 bases not matched to a gene; V was cut back by 6 bases and J by 2 bases. Germline V gene lookup returns CDR1 MRHNA and CDR2 SNTAGT. The CDR3 DNA sequence: TGTGCCAGCAGCCCAGCGGGAGGAACCTACAATGAGCAGTTCTTC. Its translation is CASSPAGGTYNEQFF.

A word on this clonotype: A read error may account for a junction end that differs from germline. This chain uses TRBV6-2 or TRBV6-3 with TRBJ2-7, with TRBD2 identical over 10 bases. The CDR3 contains 14 residues. Germline V gene sequence: CDR1 MNHEY, CDR2 SVGEGT. In DNA, the CDR3 is TGTGCCAGCAAACCTAGCGGGGGAGGAGACGAGCAATACTTC. Protein product: CASKPSGGGDEQYF.

Turning to this clonotype: At one end, the junction sequence differs from germline, possibly due to a read error. The chain uses TRBV4-1 and TRBJ1-4; possible D gene TRBD1, 5 bases. Germline loops: CDR1 MGHRA, CDR2 YSYEKL. The length of the CDR3 is 16 residues. The CDR3 sequence is CASSPRMGSGGERLFF. CDR3 DNA sequence: TGCGCCAGCAGCCCACGCATGGGCAGTGGAGGGGAAAGACTGTTTTTT.

With respect to this clonotype: The germline gene is not matched at one end of the junction; a read error may be the cause. CDR3 coding DNA: TGCAGCGAGGGGACATCGGACGTTGAGCGGTTCTTC. Its protein product is CSEGTSDVERFF. This rearrangement joins TRBV29-1 to TRBJ2-1, with D perhaps matching TRBD1 (6 bases). The V gene's germline CDR1 is SQVTM and CDR2 ANQGSEA. This CDR3 comprises 12 residues.

This clonotype was counted many times. The J gene is TRBJ2-3, the V gene TRBV4-2, with TRBD2 identical over 10 bases. Germline V gene lookup returns CDR1 LGHNA and CDR2 YNFKEQ. The CDR3 runs 16 residues. V lost 0 bases and J lost 0; bases outside the gene matches: 0. This CDR3 is CASSQETSGSTDTQYF. The CDR3 region has the DNA TGTGCCAGCAGCCAAGAGACTAGCGGGAGCACAGATACGCAGTATTTT.

Concerning this clonotype itself: Because it lacks the conserved phenylalanine or tryptophan at the end, this CDR3 is likely a read error. The chain combines TRBV20-1 with TRBJ2-1; no clear D. The length of the CDR3 is 12 residues. The germline V and J ends were trimmed by 0 bases and 9 bases, with 9 bases remaining between them. Per the germline V gene, CDR1 is DFQATT and CDR2 is SNEGSKA (reference sequence). CDR3 DNA sequence: TGCAGTGCTAGAGATGAAGTCAGTGAGCAGTTCTCC. The encoded protein is CSARDEVSEQFS.

The chain uses TRBV6-1 and TRBJ2-3; 9 positions match TRBD2. After removal of 8 bases from V and 4 bases from J, the junction contained 7 bases not matched to a gene. CDR3 length: 14 amino acids. Germline lookup yields CDR1 MNHNS and CDR2 SASEGT. CDR3 protein: CASGGVAGADTQYF. The CDR3 nucleotides are TGTGCCAGCGGTGGAGTAGCGGGAGCAGATACGCAGTATTTT.

This clonotype showed up just once. A read error may produce the germline difference seen at one junction end. The rearrangement links TRBV11-2 to TRBJ2-5, with 9 bases identical to TRBD2. Germline V CDR1 and CDR2: SGHAT, FQNNGV. CDR3 length: 14 residues. The CDR3 nucleotides are TGTGTCAGTAGCTTCAGCGGGAGGAAAGAGACCCAATACTTC. Translated: CVSSFSGRKETQYF.

In regard to this clonotype: The junction shows a germline mismatch at one end, possibly a read error. The J gene is TRBJ2-7, the V gene TRBV7-8; 10 positions match TRBD2. The V gene's germline CDR1 is SGHVS and CDR2 FQNEAQ. The CDR3 spans 15 residues. The CDR3 spells CVSSLVLAGVVEQYF. The DNA of the CDR3 is TGTGTCAGCAGCTTAGTGCTAGCGGGAGTTGTCGAGCAGTACTTC.

The table lists this clonotype with a count of one. The V gene is TRBV11-2, the J gene TRBJ2-1, with a tentative D call TRBD2 (6 bases). Germline V gene sequence: CDR1 SGHAT, CDR2 FQNNGV. The length of the CDR3 is 17 residues. The ends were cut back, 4 bases at V and 9 bases at J, with 25 bases in the middle. The chain's CDR3 is CASSSRGARTMGSEQFF. CDR3 nucleotides: TGTGCCAGCAGCTCCCGGGGAGCGCGGACTATGGGCAGTGAGCAGTTCTTC.

This clonotype occurred once. V usage is TRBV29-1 and J usage is TRBJ1-1; TRBD1 matches 9 bases. J was trimmed by 8 bases and V by 8 bases; bases with no gene match: 15. The CDR3 loop spans 14 amino acids. Germline lookup yields CDR1 SQVTM and CDR2 ANQGSEA. CDR3 coding DNA: TGCAGCACCGTGTGTGGACAGGGGAGGCCCGAAGCTTTCTTT. As protein: CSTVCGQGRPEAFF.

This clonotype showed up many times. The chain employs TRBV7-9 and TRBJ2-6; perhaps TRBD2 as D (6 bases). The germline gives CDR1 SEHNR, CDR2 FQNEAQ (reference sequence). The CDR3 has 14 residues. The V end lost 0 bases, the J end lost 8 bases, and 8 bases lay between the germline ends. The DNA of the CDR3 is TGTGCCAGCAGCTTAGCTGGCGGGACCAACGTCCTGACTTTC. Its protein product is CASSLAGGTNVLTF.

Details on this clonotype: One junction end does not reproduce the germline sequence, and a read error may be involved. The chain recombines TRBV10-3 with TRBJ2-5; 10 bases fit TRBD2. Germline CDR1 is ENHRY and CDR2 is SYGVKD. The CDR3 totals 17 residues. CDR3 in amino acids: CAISEFRLAGGQGTQYF. In nucleotides, the CDR3 is TGTGCCATCAGTGAGTTCCGGTTAGCGGGAGGCCAAGGGACCCAGTACTTC.

Remarks on this clonotype: With a much larger clone just one base away, this may be a read error. The chain employs TRBV24-1 and TRBJ1-5; D possibly corresponds to TRBD2 (6 bases). The DNA end favors TRBJ2-3, so the J call may be wrong. Germline V gene sequence: CDR1 KGHDR, CDR2 SFDVKD. CDR3 length: 14 amino acids. The CDR3 DNA follows: TGTGCCACCGCCAGGGCGGGAAACAATCAGCCCCAGTATTTT. Protein: CATARAGNNQPQYF.